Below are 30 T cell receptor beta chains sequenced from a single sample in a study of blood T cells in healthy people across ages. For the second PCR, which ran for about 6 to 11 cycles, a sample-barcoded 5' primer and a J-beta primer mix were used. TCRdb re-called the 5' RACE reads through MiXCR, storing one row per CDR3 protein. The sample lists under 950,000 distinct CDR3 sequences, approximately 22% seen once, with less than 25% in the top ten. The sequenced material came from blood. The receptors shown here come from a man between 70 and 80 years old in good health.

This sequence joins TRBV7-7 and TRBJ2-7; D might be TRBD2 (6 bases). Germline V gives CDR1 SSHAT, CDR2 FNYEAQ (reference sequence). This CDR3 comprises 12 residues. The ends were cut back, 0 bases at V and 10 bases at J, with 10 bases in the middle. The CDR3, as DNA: TGTGCCAGCAGCTTAGCAGGGGAGGCCCAGTACTTC. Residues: CASSLAGEAQYF. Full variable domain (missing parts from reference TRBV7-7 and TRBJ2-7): GAGVSQSPRYKVTKRGQDVTLRCDPISSHATLYWYQQALGQGPEFLTYFNYEAQPDKSGLPSDRFSAERPEGSISTLTIQRTEQRDSAMYRCASSLAGEAQYFGPGTRLTVT.

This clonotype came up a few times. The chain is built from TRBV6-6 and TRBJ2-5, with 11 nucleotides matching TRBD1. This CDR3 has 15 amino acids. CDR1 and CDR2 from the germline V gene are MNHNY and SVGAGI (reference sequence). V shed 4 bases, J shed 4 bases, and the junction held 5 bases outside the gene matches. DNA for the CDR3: TGTGCCAGCAGTTCAAGGACAGGGGGCTTAGAGACCCAGTACTTC. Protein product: CASSSRTGGLETQYF.

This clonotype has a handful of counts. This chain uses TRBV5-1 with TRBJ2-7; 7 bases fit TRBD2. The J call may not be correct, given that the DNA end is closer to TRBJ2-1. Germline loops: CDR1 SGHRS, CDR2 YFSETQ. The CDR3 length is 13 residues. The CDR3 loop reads CASSLLADNEQFF. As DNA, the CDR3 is TGCGCCAGCAGCTTGCTAGCGGACAATGAGCAGTTCTTC.

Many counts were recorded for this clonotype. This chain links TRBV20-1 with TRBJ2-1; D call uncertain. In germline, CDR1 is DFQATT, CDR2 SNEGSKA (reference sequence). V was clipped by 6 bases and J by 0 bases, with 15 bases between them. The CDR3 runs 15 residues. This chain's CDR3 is CSASIKISSYNEQFF. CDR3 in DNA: TGCAGTGCCTCGATAAAAATAAGCTCCTACAATGAGCAGTTCTTC.

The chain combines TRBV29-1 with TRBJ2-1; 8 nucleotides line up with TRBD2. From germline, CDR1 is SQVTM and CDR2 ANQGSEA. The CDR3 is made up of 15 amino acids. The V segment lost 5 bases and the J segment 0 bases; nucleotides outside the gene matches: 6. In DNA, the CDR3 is TGCAGCGTTCCTCCGGGGGGGAGCTCCTACAATGAGCAGTTCTTC. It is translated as CSVPPGGSSYNEQFF.

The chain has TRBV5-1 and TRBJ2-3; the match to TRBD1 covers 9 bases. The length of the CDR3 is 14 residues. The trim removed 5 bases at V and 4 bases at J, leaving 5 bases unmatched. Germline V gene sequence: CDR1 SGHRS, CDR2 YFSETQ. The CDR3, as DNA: TGCGCCAGCAGGGCCGGGACAGGGCCAGATACGCAGTATTTT. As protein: CASRAGTGPDTQYF.

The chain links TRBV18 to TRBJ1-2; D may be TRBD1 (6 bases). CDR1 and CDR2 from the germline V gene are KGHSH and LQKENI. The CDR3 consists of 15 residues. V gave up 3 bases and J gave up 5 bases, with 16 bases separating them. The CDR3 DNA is TGTGCCAGCTCACCGGGAGAGACAGGCGGTTATGGCTACACCTTC. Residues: CASSPGETGGYGYTF.

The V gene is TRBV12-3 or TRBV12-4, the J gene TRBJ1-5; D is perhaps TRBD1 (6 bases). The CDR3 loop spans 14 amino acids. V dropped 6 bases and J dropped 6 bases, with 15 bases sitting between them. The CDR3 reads CASRGTPPGQPQHF. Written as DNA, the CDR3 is TGTGCCAGCAGGGGGACACCACCCGGTCAGCCCCAGCATTTT.

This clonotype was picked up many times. The DNA for the CDR3 is TGCAGCGTTGTATCACCATTAGGGCGGTCGAGCTCCTACGAGCAGTACTTC. This translates into CSVVSPLGRSSSYEQYF. The chain has TRBV29-1 and TRBJ2-7; D gene uncertain. Trimming took off 4 bases at V and 0 bases at J, with 22 bases between the two ends. Germline values: CDR1 SQVTM, CDR2 ANQGSEA. The CDR3 extends over 17 amino acids.

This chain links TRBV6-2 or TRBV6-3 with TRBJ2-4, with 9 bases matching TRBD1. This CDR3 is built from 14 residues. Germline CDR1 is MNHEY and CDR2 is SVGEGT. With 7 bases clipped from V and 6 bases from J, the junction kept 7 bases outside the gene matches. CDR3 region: CASKIWDRANIQYF. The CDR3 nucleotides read TGTGCCAGCAAGATATGGGACAGGGCAAACATTCAGTACTTC.

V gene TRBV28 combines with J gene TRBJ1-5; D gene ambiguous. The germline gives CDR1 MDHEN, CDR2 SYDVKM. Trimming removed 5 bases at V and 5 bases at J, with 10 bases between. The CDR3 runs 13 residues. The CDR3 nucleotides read TGTGCCAGCAGTCCCAGTGGTCATCAGCCCCAGCATTTT. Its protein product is CASSPSGHQPQHF.

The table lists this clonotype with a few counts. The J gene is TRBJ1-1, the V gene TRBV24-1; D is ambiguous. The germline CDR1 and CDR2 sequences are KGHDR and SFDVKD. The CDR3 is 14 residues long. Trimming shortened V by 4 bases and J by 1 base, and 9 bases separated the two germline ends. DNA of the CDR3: TGTGCCACCAGTGAGGGCACAAAGAACACTGAAGCTTTCTTT. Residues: CATSEGTKNTEAFF.

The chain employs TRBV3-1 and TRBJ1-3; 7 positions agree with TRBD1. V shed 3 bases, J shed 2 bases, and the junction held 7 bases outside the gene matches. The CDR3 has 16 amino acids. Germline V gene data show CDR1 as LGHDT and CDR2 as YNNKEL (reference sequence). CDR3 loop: CASSHWQGVTGNTIYF. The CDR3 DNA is TGTGCCAGCAGCCATTGGCAGGGGGTGACTGGAAACACCATATATTTT.

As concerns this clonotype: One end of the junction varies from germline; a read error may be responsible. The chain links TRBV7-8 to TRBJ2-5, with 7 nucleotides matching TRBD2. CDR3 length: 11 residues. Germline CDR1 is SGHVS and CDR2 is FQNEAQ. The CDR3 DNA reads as TGTGCCGGGGGGGACCGGAGACCCGTGGACTTC. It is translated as CAGGDRRPVDF.

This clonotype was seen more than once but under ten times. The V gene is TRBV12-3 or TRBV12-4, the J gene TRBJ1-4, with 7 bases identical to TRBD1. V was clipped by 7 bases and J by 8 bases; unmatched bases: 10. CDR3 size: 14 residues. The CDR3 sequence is CASIDNRGEEKLFF. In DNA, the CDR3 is TGTGCCAGCATTGACAACAGGGGTGAAGAAAAACTGTTTTTT.

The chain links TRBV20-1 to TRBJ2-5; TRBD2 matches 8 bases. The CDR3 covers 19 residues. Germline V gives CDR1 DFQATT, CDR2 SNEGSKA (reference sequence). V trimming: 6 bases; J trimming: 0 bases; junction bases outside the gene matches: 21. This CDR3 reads CSAPLWRGRSSRYQETQYF. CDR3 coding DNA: TGCAGTGCCCCCCTATGGCGCGGGAGGAGTAGTCGGTACCAAGAGACCCAGTACTTC.

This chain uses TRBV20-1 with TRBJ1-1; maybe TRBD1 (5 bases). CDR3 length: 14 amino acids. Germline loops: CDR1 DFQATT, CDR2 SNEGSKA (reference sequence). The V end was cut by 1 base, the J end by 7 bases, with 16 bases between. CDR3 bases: TGCAGTGCTAGAGTGTTCCGAGACAGAGATGAAGCTTTCTTT. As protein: CSARVFRDRDEAFF.

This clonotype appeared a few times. The CDR3 loop reads CASSQPSGSYEQYV. CDR3 coding DNA: TGTGCCAGCAGTCAGCCTAGCGGGAGTTACGAGCAGTACGTC. J is TRBJ2-5 and V is TRBV11-1; TRBD2 aligns across 10 bases. TRBJ2-7 explains the end of the DNA better; the J call may be wrong. CDR1 is SGHAT, CDR2 FQDESV, per germline (reference sequence). The CDR3 runs 14 residues.

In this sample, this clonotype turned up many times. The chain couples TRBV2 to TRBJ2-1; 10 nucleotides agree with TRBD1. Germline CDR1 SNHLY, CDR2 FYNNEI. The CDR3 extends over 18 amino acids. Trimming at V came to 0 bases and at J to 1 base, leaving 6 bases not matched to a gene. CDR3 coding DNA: TGTGCCAGCAGTGAAGCTTTGACAGGGGGCTTGTCCTACAATGAGCAGTTCTTC. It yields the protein CASSEALTGGLSYNEQFF.

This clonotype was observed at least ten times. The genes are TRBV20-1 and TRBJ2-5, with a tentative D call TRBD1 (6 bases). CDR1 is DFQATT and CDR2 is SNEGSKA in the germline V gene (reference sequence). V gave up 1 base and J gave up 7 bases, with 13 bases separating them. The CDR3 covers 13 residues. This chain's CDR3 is CSARATARGTQYF. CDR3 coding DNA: TGCAGTGCTAGAGCGACTGCCAGGGGGACCCAGTACTTC.

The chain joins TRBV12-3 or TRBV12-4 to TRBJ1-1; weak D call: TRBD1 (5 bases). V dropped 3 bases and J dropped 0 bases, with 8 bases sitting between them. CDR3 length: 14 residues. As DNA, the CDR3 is TGTGCCAGCAGTTTGTGGGGGGTGAACACTGAAGCTTTCTTT. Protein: CASSLWGVNTEAFF.

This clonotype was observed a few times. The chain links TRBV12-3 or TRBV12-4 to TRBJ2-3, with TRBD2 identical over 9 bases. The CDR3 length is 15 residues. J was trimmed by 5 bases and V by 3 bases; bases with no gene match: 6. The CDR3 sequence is CASSLGGRARDTQYF. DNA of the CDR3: TGTGCCAGCAGTTTGGGCGGGAGGGCCAGAGATACGCAGTATTTT.

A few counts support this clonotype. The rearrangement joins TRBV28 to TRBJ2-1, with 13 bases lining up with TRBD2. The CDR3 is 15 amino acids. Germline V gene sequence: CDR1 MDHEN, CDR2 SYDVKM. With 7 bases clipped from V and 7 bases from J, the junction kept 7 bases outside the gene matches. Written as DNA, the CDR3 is TGTGCCAGCACCCGACTAGCGGGGGGAAAGAATGAGCAGTTCTTC. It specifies CASTRLAGGKNEQFF.

The CDR3 nucleotides read TGTGCCAGCAGCTGGTCGGGGATTCCTTCCTACGAGCAGTACTTC. Its protein product is CASSWSGIPSYEQYF. The chain employs TRBV7-9 and TRBJ2-7; tentatively, D is TRBD2 (5 bases). The CDR3 length is 15 residues. V was shortened by 4 bases and J by 1 base, with 14 bases between the two germline ends. In germline, CDR1 is SEHNR, CDR2 FQNEAQ (reference sequence).

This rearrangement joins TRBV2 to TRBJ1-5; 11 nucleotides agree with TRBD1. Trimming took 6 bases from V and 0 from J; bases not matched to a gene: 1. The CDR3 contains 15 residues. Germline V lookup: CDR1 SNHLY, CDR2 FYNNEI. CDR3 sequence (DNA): TGTGCCAGCAGGGGACAGGGGGTTAGCAATCAGCCCCAGCATTTT. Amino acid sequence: CASRGQGVSNQPQHF.

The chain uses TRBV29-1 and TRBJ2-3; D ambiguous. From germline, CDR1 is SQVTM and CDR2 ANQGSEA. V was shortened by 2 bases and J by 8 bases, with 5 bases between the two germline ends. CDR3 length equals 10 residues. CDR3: CSVEIGTQYF. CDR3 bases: TGCAGCGTTGAAATTGGTACGCAGTATTTT.

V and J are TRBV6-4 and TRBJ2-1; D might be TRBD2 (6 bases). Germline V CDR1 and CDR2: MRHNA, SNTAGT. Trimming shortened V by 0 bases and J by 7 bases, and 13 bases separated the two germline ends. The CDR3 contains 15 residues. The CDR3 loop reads CASSDSIGTPNEQFF. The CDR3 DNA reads TGTGCCAGCAGTGACTCAATTGGGACTCCAAATGAGCAGTTCTTC.

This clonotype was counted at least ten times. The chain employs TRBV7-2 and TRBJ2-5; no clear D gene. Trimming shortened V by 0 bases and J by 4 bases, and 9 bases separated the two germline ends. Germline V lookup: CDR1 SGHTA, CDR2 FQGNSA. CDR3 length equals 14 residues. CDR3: CASSLALGSETQYF. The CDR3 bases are TGTGCCAGCAGCTTAGCGCTGGGTTCAGAGACCCAGTACTTC.

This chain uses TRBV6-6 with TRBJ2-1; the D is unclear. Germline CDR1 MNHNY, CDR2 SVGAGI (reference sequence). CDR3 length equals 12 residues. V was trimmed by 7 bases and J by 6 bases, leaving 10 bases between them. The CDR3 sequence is CASTLVANEQFF. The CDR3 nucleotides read TGTGCCAGCACCCTAGTGGCCAATGAGCAGTTCTTC.

CDR3 loop: CREGDRGFYEQYV. CDR3 in DNA: TGCAGAGAGGGAGACAGGGGCTTCTACGAGCAGTACGTC. The chain couples TRBV20-1 to TRBJ2-7, with 8 bases that match TRBD1. The length of the CDR3 is 13 residues. From germline, CDR1 is DFQATT and CDR2 SNEGSKA (reference sequence).